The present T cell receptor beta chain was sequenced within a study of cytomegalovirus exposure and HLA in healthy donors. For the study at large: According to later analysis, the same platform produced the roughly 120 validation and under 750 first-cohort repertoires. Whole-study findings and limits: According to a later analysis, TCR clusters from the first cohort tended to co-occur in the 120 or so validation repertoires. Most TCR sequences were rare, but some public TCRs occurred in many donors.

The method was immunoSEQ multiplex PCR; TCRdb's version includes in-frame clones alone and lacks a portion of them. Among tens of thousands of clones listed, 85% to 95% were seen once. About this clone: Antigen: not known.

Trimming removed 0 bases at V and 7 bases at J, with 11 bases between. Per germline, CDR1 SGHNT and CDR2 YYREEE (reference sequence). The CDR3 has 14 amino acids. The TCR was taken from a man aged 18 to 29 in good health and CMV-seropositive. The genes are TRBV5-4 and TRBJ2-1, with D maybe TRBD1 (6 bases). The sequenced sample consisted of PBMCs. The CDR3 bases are TGTGCCAGCAGCTTGGTAACAGGGTGGAATGAGCAGTTCTTC. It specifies CASSLVTGWNEQFF.